Presented here are 32 T cell receptor beta chains from one specimen sequenced in a study of CD8+ T cells in alopecia areata. Reverse transcribed after extraction, RNA yielded cDNA as the sequencing template. Sequencing used immunoSEQ multiplex PCR; TCRdb keeps in-frame clones, though not all of them. The sample has roughly 13,000 clones; around 60% are singletons. Once sorted, CD4+ cells from five patients yielded CD25+CD127- cells. Input material: CD4+ Tregs sorted from blood. The receptors stem from a human donor with alopecia areata.

The chain has TRBV6-1 and TRBJ1-5; the D is unclear. The CDR3 consists of 14 residues. Trimming took 5 bases from V and 3 from J, leaving 11 bases between them. Germline V CDR1 and CDR2: MNHNS, SASEGT. The CDR3 DNA is TGTGCCAGCAGTAGTCCCCCATTCAATCAGCCCCAGCATTTT. Protein product: CASSSPPFNQPQHF.

This chain's CDR3 is CSVGGSFRDRLYEQYF. CDR3 DNA: TGCAGCGTTGGCGGTAGTTTCCGGGACAGACTCTACGAGCAGTACTTC. The rearrangement links TRBV29-1 to TRBJ2-7, with 7 nucleotides matching TRBD1. V lost 4 bases to trimming and J lost 3 bases; unmatched junction nucleotides: 15. This CDR3 spans 16 amino acids. In germline, CDR1 is SQVTM, CDR2 ANQGSEA.

The V call is TRBV2, the J call TRBJ2-7; 13 nucleotides align to TRBD2. Per the germline V gene, CDR1 is SNHLY and CDR2 is FYNNEI. V lost 3 bases and J lost 3; bases outside the gene matches: 5. The length of the CDR3 is 16 residues. The CDR3 DNA reads TGTGCCAGCAGTGATTCTGGGACTAGCGGGAACTACGAGCAGTACTTC. It yields the protein CASSDSGTSGNYEQYF.

The V and J genes are TRBV5-4 and TRBJ1-2; no firm D call. Germline loops: CDR1 SGHNT, CDR2 YYREEE (reference sequence). Between the trimmed V and J ends, which lost 5 bases and 4 bases, there was a span of 21 bases. This CDR3 spans 16 amino acids. The CDR3 is CASRLLVPGKIYGYTF. DNA for the CDR3: TGTGCCAGCAGACTTCTCGTACCAGGAAAGATCTATGGCTACACCTTC.

In this sample, this clone turned up a few times. The genes are TRBV14 and TRBJ2-2; D is ambiguous. Germline V lookup: CDR1 SGHDN, CDR2 FVKESK. Trimming cost V 1 base and J 4 bases, with 10 bases left between them. The length of the CDR3 is 15 residues. This CDR3 is CASSQVVYTTGELFF. CDR3 coding DNA: TGTGCCAGCAGCCAAGTGGTTTACACCACCGGGGAGCTGTTTTTT.

This clone has just a few counts. The gene calls are TRBV7-2 and TRBJ2-5, with D unclear. V was shortened by 1 base and J by 5 bases, with 11 bases between the two germline ends. The CDR3 length is 14 residues. Looked up from germline, CDR1 is SGHTA and CDR2 is FQGNSA. The CDR3 here is CASSLGVGQETQYF. The DNA for the CDR3 is TGTGCCAGCAGCTTAGGAGTGGGCCAGGAGACCCAGTACTTC.

The rearrangement uses TRBV27 and TRBJ1-1; D is possibly TRBD1 (6 bases). Germline CDR1 is MNHEY and CDR2 is SMNVEV (reference sequence). V shed 3 bases and J shed 4 bases, with 9 bases lying between them. The CDR3 sequence is 13 residues long. This CDR3 is CASSFLGATEAFF. The CDR3 bases are TGTGCCAGCAGTTTCCTGGGGGCCACTGAAGCTTTCTTT.

The rearrangement uses TRBV29-1 and TRBJ2-1, with D perhaps TRBD1 (6 bases). CDR1 is SQVTM, CDR2 ANQGSEA, per germline. V dropped 7 bases and J dropped 9 bases, with 16 bases sitting between them. This CDR3 is built from 12 residues. The CDR3, as DNA: TGCAGCGCCAAACAGGGTCCTGTTGAGCAGTTCTTC. This gives the protein CSAKQGPVEQFF.

The V and J genes are TRBV21-1 and TRBJ1-2; the D call TRBD1 from the table was never checked on the DNA. TRBV21-1 counts as a pseudogene. This CDR3 contains 16 residues. Here the CDR3 reads CASSTGQGAYYYGYTF. DNA for the CDR3: TGTGCCAGCAGCACCGGACAGGGGGCGTACTACTATGGCTACACCTTC.

The rearrangement uses TRBV27 and TRBJ1-1; 7 bases fit TRBD1. Germline CDR1 is MNHEY and CDR2 is SMNVEV (reference sequence). This CDR3 comprises 14 residues. Trimming at V came to 6 bases and at J to 6 bases, leaving 10 bases not matched to a gene. The CDR3 nucleotides are TGTGCCAGCAGAACCACCGGGACAGCTTCTGAAGCTTTCTTT. Its translation is CASRTTGTASEAFF.

This chain uses TRBV29-1 with TRBJ2-4; 7 positions match TRBD1. The CDR3 length is 13 residues. After removal of 3 bases from V and 1 base from J, the junction contained 0 bases not matched to a gene. Germline-derived CDR1 and CDR2 are SQVTM and ANQGSEA. Here the CDR3 reads CSVDRGAKNIQYF. Written as DNA, the CDR3 is TGCAGCGTTGACAGGGGGGCCAAAAACATTCAGTACTTC.

The chain has TRBV7-1 and TRBJ2-1; 9 nucleotides align to TRBD2. Being an ORF, TRBV7-1 has a function that is uncertain. V was clipped by 5 bases and J by 9 bases; unmatched bases: 2. There are 12 residues in the CDR3. CDR3 DNA: TGTGCCAGCAGCATTAGCGGGAGTGAGCAGTTCTTC. As protein: CASSISGSEQFF.

J is TRBJ2-5 and V is TRBV20-1; D gene unclear. The ends were cut back, 3 bases at V and 5 bases at J, with 7 bases in the middle. CDR1 is DFQATT and CDR2 is SNEGSKA in the germline V gene (reference sequence). The CDR3 totals 11 residues. The CDR3 is CSASLRETQYF. CDR3 DNA: TGCAGTGCTAGCCTCCGGGAGACCCAGTACTTC.

The chain recombines TRBV7-2 with TRBJ1-1; no definite D call. This CDR3 is 15 amino acids long. Trimming stripped 5 bases from V and 1 base from J, with 14 bases between. Germline CDR1 SGHTA, CDR2 FQGNSA. CDR3 bases: TGTGCCAGCAGCCCCGTTGGGCATCAGAACACTGAAGCTTTCTTT. Its translation is CASSPVGHQNTEAFF.

This clone is deemed medium-sized (0.01 to 0.1%). The CDR3 reads CASSQGPYEQYF. CDR3 bases: TGTGCCAGCTCCCAAGGGCCCTACGAGCAGTACTTC. The rearrangement joins TRBV18 to TRBJ2-7; D call uncertain. Between the trimmed V and J ends, which lost 6 bases and 2 bases, there was a span of 8 bases. CDR1 and CDR2 (germline): KGHSH, LQKENI. The CDR3 runs to 12 residues.

This clone was seen only a few times. The same CDR3 also results from other DNA sequences found in this sample. This chain uses TRBV29-1 with TRBJ2-2, with D perhaps assigned TRBD1 or TRBD2 (7 bases each). CDR1 is SQVTM, CDR2 ANQGSEA, per germline. V was clipped by 7 bases and J by 3 bases, with 21 bases between them. CDR3 length: 16 amino acids. CDR3 bases: TGCAGCGGCCAGGGGGGGATTCGGGGGGACACCGGGGAGCTGTTTTTT. It translates to CSGQGGIRGDTGELFF.

This rearrangement joins TRBV12-5 to TRBJ2-2; D remains ambiguous. The CDR3 is 15 residues long. The V and J ends lost 1 base and 4 bases respectively, with 10 bases between them. The germline gives CDR1 LGHNT, CDR2 FRNRAP. The CDR3 DNA sequence: TGTGCTAGTGGTTTGGGACCTAAGAGCACCGGGGAGCTGTTTTTT. This sequence encodes CASGLGPKSTGELFF.

The CDR3 sequence: CASRGTGVTPQHF. Here the CDR3 DNA reads TGTGCCAGCAGAGGGACGGGGGTCACGCCCCAGCATTTT. V gene TRBV6-1 combines with J gene TRBJ1-5; D possibly corresponds to TRBD1 (5 bases). V gave up 6 bases and J gave up 9 bases, with 15 bases separating them. Germline V gene sequence: CDR1 MNHNS, CDR2 SASEGT. This CDR3 is built from 13 residues.

The DNA for the CDR3 is TGTGCCAGCAGCATCTATGGGGGCACTGAAGCTTTCTTT. Protein product: CASSIYGGTEAFF. V usage is TRBV7-3 and J usage is TRBJ1-1; weak D call: TRBD1 (5 bases). CDR1 and CDR2 from the germline V gene are SGHTA and FQGTGA. V was pared by 5 bases and J by 4 bases, with 11 bases between. This CDR3 comprises 13 residues.

The genes are TRBV7-9 and TRBJ2-5, with 8 bases fitting TRBD1. Germline V gene sequence: CDR1 SEHNR, CDR2 FQNEAQ (reference sequence). J gave up 5 bases and V 6 bases, and 5 bases lay outside the gene matches. The CDR3 runs 13 residues. As DNA, the CDR3 is TGTGCCAGCAGTTCCAGGGGGCCGGAGACCCAGTACTTC. Its protein product is CASSSRGPETQYF.

This chain joins TRBV7-9 and TRBJ1-2; 7 bases are shared with TRBD1. Germline V gene data show CDR1 as SEHNR and CDR2 as FQNEAQ (reference sequence). This CDR3 is 15 amino acids long. Losses at the gene ends were 5 bases for V and 4 bases for J; bases not matched to a gene: 10. The CDR3 nucleotides are TGTGCCAGCAGCAGTTGGACAGGCTCCTCCTATGGCTACACCTTC. Its translation: CASSSWTGSSYGYTF.

The rearrangement links TRBV19 to TRBJ1-2; possible D gene TRBD1, 5 bases. V was clipped by 1 base and J by 4 bases, with 16 bases between them. This CDR3 contains 16 residues. Germline CDR1 reads LNHDA; CDR2 reads SQIVND (reference sequence). CDR3 bases: TGTGCCAGTAGTATAGTCGACACCTCAGGGCCCTATGGCTACACCTTC. Its translation: CASSIVDTSGPYGYTF.

This clone was detected a few times. The gene calls are TRBV11-2 and TRBJ2-3, with 11 bases that match TRBD2. Losses at the gene ends were 4 bases for V and 5 bases for J; bases not matched to a gene: 8. Germline loops: CDR1 SGHAT, CDR2 FQNNGV. This CDR3 has 16 residues. The CDR3 spells CASSSSGRRTRDTQYF. The CDR3 DNA reads TGTGCCAGCAGCTCTAGCGGGAGGCGTACCCGAGATACGCAGTATTTT.

V and J are TRBV4-2 and TRBJ1-1; 8 bases map to TRBD1. Losses at the gene ends were 3 bases for V and 3 bases for J; bases not matched to a gene: 6. Germline CDR1 and CDR2: LGHNA and YNFKEQ. The CDR3 loop spans 15 amino acids. The CDR3 sequence: CASSHLRGPYTEAFF. CDR3 bases: TGTGCCAGCAGCCACCTCAGGGGGCCCTACACTGAAGCTTTCTTT.

The chain couples TRBV6-6 to TRBJ1-4, with a tentative D call TRBD1 (6 bases). The CDR3 is 15 residues long. The V and J ends lost 7 bases and 6 bases respectively, with 18 bases between them. The germline gives CDR1 MNHNY, CDR2 SVGAGI (reference sequence). The CDR3 reads CASTQGSGLDEKLFF. The DNA for the CDR3 is TGTGCCAGCACCCAGGGGTCAGGGCTGGATGAAAAACTGTTTTTT.

This clone counts as medium-sized (0.01 to 0.1%). The V call is TRBV27, the J call TRBJ1-1; the D gene is possibly TRBD1 (6 bases). Germline V CDR1 and CDR2: MNHEY, SMNVEV (reference sequence). V gave up 2 bases and J gave up 0 bases, with 16 bases separating them. The CDR3 is 17 residues long. CDR3 in amino acids: CASSLGRARGVNTEAFF. The CDR3 DNA follows: TGTGCCAGCAGTTTAGGCAGGGCTAGGGGGGTGAACACTGAAGCTTTCTTT.

This chain connects TRBV20-1 to TRBJ2-7, with D uncertain. CDR1 and CDR2 from the germline V gene are DFQATT and SNEGSKA (reference sequence). V was cut by 4 bases and J by 5 bases, with 0 bases left in between. The CDR3 runs to 8 residues. CDR3 residues: CSANEQYF. The CDR3 DNA is TGCAGTGCTAACGAGCAGTACTTC.

The rearrangement joins TRBV27 to TRBJ2-7; TRBD2 agrees at 11 bases. Germline V lookup: CDR1 MNHEY, CDR2 SMNVEV (reference sequence). The ends lost 4 bases at V and 2 bases at J; junction bases unmatched: 4. The CDR3 is 15 residues long. This chain's CDR3 is CASSSRTSGPYEQYF. CDR3 sequence (DNA): TGTGCCAGCAGTTCCCGGACTAGCGGGCCCTACGAGCAGTACTTC.

The table lists this clone with a few counts. The rearrangement uses TRBV5-1 and TRBJ1-1, with D perhaps matching TRBD1 (6 bases). This CDR3 comprises 16 residues. The germline V gene encodes CDR1 SGHRS and CDR2 YFSETQ. V lost 4 bases, J lost 4 bases, and 20 bases lay in between. The CDR3 is CASSRGRGVVSTEAFF. As DNA, the CDR3 is TGCGCCAGCAGCCGGGGGCGTGGTGTAGTAAGCACTGAAGCTTTCTTT.

This clone was detected only once. The V call is TRBV4-1, the J call TRBJ2-5; 10 nucleotides align to TRBD2. V gave up 0 bases and J gave up 2 bases; unmatched junction bases: 9. CDR1 is MGHRA, CDR2 YSYEKL, per germline. The CDR3 has 18 amino acids. The CDR3 sequence: CASSQDGLAGVYQETQYF. Written as DNA, the CDR3 is TGCGCCAGCAGCCAAGATGGGCTAGCGGGAGTCTATCAAGAGACCCAGTACTTC.

The chain recombines TRBV29-1 with TRBJ2-7, with 9 bases aligning to TRBD1. This CDR3 has 13 amino acids. Germline CDR1 SQVTM, CDR2 ANQGSEA. After removal of 6 bases from V and 7 bases from J, the junction contained 10 bases not matched to a gene. CDR3 DNA sequence: TGCAGCGTCCACAGGGGGCGGCCGCGGGAGCAGTACTTC. Protein sequence: CSVHRGRPREQYF.

This chain joins TRBV5-4 and TRBJ2-2; D might be TRBD1 (6 bases). Per the germline V gene, CDR1 is SGHNT and CDR2 is YYREEE (reference sequence). With 0 bases removed from V and 5 bases from J, the gap between germline ends came to 11 bases. The CDR3 has 15 amino acids. CDR3 region: CASSLETGRTGELFF. CDR3 sequence (DNA): TGTGCCAGCAGCTTGGAGACAGGCCGAACCGGGGAGCTGTTTTTT.